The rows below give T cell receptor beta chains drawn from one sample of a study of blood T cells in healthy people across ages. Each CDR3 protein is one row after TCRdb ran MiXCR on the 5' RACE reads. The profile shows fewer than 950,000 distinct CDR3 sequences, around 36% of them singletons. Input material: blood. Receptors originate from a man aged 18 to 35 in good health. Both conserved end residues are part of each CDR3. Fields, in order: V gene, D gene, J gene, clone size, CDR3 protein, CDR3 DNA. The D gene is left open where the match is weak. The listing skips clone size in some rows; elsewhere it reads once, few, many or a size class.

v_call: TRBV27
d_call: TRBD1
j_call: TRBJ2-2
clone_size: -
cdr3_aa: CASSFTGTGVGELFF
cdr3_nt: TGTGCCAGCAGTTTCACCGGGACAGGAGTCGGGGAGCTGTTTTTT

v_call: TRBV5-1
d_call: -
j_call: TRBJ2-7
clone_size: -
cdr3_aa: CASRSGDVSEQYF
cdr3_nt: TGCGCCAGCCGCTCGGGTGATGTATCCGAGCAGTACTTC

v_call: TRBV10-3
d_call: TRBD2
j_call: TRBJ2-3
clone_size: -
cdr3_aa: CATKGTSGSTDTRYF
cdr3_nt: TGTGCCACCAAGGGGACTAGCGGGAGCACAGATACGCGGTATTTT

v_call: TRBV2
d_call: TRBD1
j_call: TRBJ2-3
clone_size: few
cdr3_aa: CASSGRDRPTDTQYF
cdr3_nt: TGTGCCAGCAGTGGCCGGGACAGGCCCACAGATACGCAGTATTTT

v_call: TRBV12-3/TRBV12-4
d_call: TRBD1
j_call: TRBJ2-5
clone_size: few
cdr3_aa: CASNSGQPQETQYF
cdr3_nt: TGTGCCAGCAATTCGGGACAGCCTCAAGAGACCCAGTACTTC

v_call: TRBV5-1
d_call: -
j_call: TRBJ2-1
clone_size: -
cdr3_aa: CASSPDSSNEQFF
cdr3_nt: TGCGCCAGCAGCCCGGACTCGAGCAATGAGCAGTTCTTC

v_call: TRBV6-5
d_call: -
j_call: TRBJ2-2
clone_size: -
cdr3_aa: CASSYSVGQVTGELFF
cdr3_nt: TGTGCCAGCAGTTACTCGGTTGGGCAAGTCACCGGGGAGCTGTTTTTT

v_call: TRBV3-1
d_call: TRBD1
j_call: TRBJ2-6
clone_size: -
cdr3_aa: CASQRNRGGSGANVLTF
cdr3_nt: TGTGCCAGCCAGAGAAACAGGGGCGGTTCTGGGGCCAACGTCCTGACTTTC

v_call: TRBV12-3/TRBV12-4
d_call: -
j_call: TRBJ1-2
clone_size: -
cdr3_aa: CASSLREDDYGYTF
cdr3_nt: TGTGCCAGCAGTTTGCGGGAGGATGACTATGGCTACACCTTC

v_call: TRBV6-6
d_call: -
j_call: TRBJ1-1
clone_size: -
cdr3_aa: CASSPTGNTKAFF
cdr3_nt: TGTGCCAGCAGTCCTACAGGGAACACTAAAGCTTTCTTT

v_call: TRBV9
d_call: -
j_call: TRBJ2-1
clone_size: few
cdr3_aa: CASSVEGPGEQFF
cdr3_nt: TGTGCCAGCAGCGTAGAGGGTCCGGGGGAGCAGTTCTTC

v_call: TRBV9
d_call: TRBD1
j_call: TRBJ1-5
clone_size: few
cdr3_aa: CASSADRESQPQHF
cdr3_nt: TGTGCCAGCAGCGCCGACAGGGAAAGTCAGCCCCAGCATTTT

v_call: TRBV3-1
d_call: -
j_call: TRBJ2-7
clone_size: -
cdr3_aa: CASNHVTSQKAQYF
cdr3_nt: TGTGCCAGCAACCATGTTACTAGTCAGAAGGCCCAGTACTTC

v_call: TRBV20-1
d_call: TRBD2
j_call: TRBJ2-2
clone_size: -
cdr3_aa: CSATRGGDTGELFF
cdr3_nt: TGCAGTGCTACCCGGGGGGGCGACACCGGGGAGCTGTTTTTT

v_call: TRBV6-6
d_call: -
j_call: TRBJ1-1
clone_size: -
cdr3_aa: CASRHYGGDTEAFF
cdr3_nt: TGTGCCAGCAGACATTACGGGGGGGACACTGAAGCTTTCTTT

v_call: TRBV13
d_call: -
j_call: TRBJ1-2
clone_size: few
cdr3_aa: CASSSVVLRQEGGYTF
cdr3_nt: TGTGCCAGCAGCTCAGTAGTGCTGCGACAGGAGGGTGGCTACACCTTC

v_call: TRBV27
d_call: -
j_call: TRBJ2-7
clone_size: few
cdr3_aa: CASSFQERYEQYF
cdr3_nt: TGTGCCAGCAGTTTCCAGGAAAGGTACGAGCAGTACTTC

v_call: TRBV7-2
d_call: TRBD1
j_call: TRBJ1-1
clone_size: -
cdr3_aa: CASRPTGEETEAFF
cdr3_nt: TGTGCCAGCAGACCGACAGGGGAAGAGACTGAAGCTTTCTTT

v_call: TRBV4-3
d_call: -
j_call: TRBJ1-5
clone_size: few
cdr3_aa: CASSGGLDQPQHF
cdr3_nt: TGCGCCAGCAGTGGCGGGTTGGATCAGCCCCAGCATTTT

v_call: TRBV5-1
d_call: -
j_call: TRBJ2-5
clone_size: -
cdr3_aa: CASSIQGMETQYF
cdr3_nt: TGCGCCAGCAGCATACAGGGAATGGAGACCCAGTACTTC

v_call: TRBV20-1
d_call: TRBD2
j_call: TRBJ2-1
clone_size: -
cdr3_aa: CSAETSGRAYEQFF
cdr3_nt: TGCAGTGCAGAAACTAGCGGGAGGGCCTATGAGCAGTTCTTC

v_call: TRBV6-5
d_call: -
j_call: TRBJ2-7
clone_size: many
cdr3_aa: CASSYSGVSSYEQYF
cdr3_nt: TGTGCCAGCAGTTACTCGGGGGTAAGCTCCTACGAGCAGTACTTC

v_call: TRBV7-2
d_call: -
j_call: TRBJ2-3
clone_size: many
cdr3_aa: CASGPSRTDTQYF
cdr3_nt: TGTGCCAGCGGCCCCAGTCGCACAGATACGCAGTATTTT